This TCR beta chain was found in a study of blood T cell repertoires in COVID-19. For the study at large: The United States, Italy and Spain were the sources of the acute and convalescent COVID-19 samples. Sources were T cells, B-cell-depleted T cells, or PBMCs; the material itself was cDNA or gDNA.

In the study's own analysis: Researchers report that nucleated cell counts were estimated from reference gene primer amplification. Produced via immunoSEQ multiplex PCR; TCRdb's table is partial and in-frame only. V, J and clone size were drawn from that table, and D and trimming were deduced from the DNA. In the table there are some 180,000 clones, roughly nine tenths of which are singletons. This CDR3 spans 13 amino acids. V lost 0 bases and J 4 bases, leaving 7 bases between the germline ends. Germline V CDR1 and CDR2: LGHNA, YNFKEQ. This clone was recorded only once. The sample consisted of peripheral blood. The chain carries TRBV4-2 and TRBJ2-7; no clear D. This receptor was taken from a man aged 60-69 years with active or convalescent COVID-19. The CDR3 region is CASSQDTDYEQYF. The CDR3 DNA sequence: TGTGCCAGCAGCCAAGATACAGATTACGAGCAGTACTTC.